The rows below give T cell receptor beta chains drawn from one sample of a study of blood T cell repertoires in COVID-19. Clones were sequenced by immunoSEQ multiplex PCR, and TCRdb holds only the in-frame ones, with some missing. The table records more than 110,000 clones, 84% of them present only once. The source material was PBMCs or T cells enriched from blood (not recorded which). The receptors derive from a man aged 35-49 years with acute COVID-19. Both conserved end residues are part of each CDR3. A D gene is named only where the DNA matches it firmly. The size field is filled for only some rows; it gives once, few, many or a size class.

J: TRBJ1-5
V: TRBV5-1
size: .
D: TRBD1
DNA: TGCGCCAGCAGCCCCGGACAGGGCGCCGGGTTTGTTCAGCCCCAGCATTTT
CDR3: CASSPGQGAGFVQPQHF

J: TRBJ1-1
V: TRBV5-1
size: .
D: TRBD1
DNA: TGCGCCAGCAGCTTGGAGGCAGGGGGCGCGATGAACACTGAAGCTTTCTTT
CDR3: CASSLEAGGAMNTEAFF

J: TRBJ1-5
V: TRBV5-1
size: .
D: TRBD1
DNA: TGCGCCAGCAGCCGGACAGGGGGCGTGGAACAGCCCCAGCATTTT
CDR3: CASSRTGGVEQPQHF

J: TRBJ2-2
V: TRBV4-3
size: .
D: .
DNA: TGCGCCAGCAGCCAACACGTGCGAACGGGTTTAGGAACCGGGGAGCTGTTTTTT
CDR3: CASSQHVRTGLGTGELFF

J: TRBJ2-1
V: TRBV19
size: once
D: TRBD2
DNA: TGTGCCAGTACCCCGGGACTAGCGGGAGGGAACAATGAGCAGTTCTTC
CDR3: CASTPGLAGGNNEQFF

J: TRBJ2-7
V: TRBV16
size: .
D: .
DNA: TGTGCCAGCAGCCAATCGCCGGGGTTCGAGCAGTACTTC
CDR3: CASSQSPGFEQYF

J: TRBJ2-1
V: TRBV28
size: .
D: TRBD2
DNA: TGTGCCAGCAGTCTACGACTAGCGGGAGGGCCGGATGAGCAGTTCTTC
CDR3: CASSLRLAGGPDEQFF

J: TRBJ1-3
V: TRBV18
size: .
D: TRBD1
DNA: TGTGCCAGCTCCCCCTCGGGACAGGGGTCTGGAAACACCATATATTTT
CDR3: CASSPSGQGSGNTIYF

J: TRBJ2-1
V: TRBV10-2
size: few
D: TRBD2
DNA: TGCGCCAGCTGTTATGGACTAGCCAATGAGCAGTTCTTC
CDR3: CASCYGLANEQFF

J: TRBJ2-1
V: TRBV5-4
size: .
D: TRBD2
DNA: TGTGCCAGCAGCCAACCTAGCGGGAGAGAGGAGCAGTTCTTC
CDR3: CASSQPSGREEQFF

J: TRBJ1-6
V: TRBV9
size: few
D: .
DNA: TGTGCCAGCAGCGTAGTATCCTATAATTCACCCCTCCACTTT
CDR3: CASSVVSYNSPLHF

J: TRBJ1-5
V: TRBV19
size: .
D: .
DNA: TGTGCCAGTAGTATCGGAGGTTTGGTACAGCCCCAGCATTTT
CDR3: CASSIGGLVQPQHF

J: TRBJ2-2
V: TRBV5-4
size: .
D: TRBD1
DNA: TGTGCCAGCAGGGAGGGACAGGGGACAAGGGACACCGGGGAGCTGTTTTTT
CDR3: CASREGQGTRDTGELFF

J: TRBJ1-4
V: TRBV28
size: .
D: .
DNA: TGTGCCAGCAGTTTTTATAGTGAAAAACTGTTTTTT
CDR3: CASSFYSEKLFF